A single sample gave rise to the 15 T cell receptor beta chains below, sequenced in a study of tumor-infiltrating lymphocytes in primary liver carcinoma. With 500 to 650 ng total RNA as template and a constant-region primer, TCR beta cDNA was made. Libraries of TCR beta came from three nested multiplex PCR rounds with slightly modified ARM-PCR. PCR rounds one and two used TRBV1-TRBV30 forward primers with a C-beta reverse primer for 10 cycles each. MiXCR, applied by TCRdb to the multiplex PCR reads, yields one record per CDR3 protein. The profile shows under 30,000 distinct CDR3 sequences, over 60% of them singletons. Co-extracted RNA and DNA came from roughly 20-30 mg of unsorted bulk tissue. Sequencing used liver tumor tissue from sampling region 3. The subset is: tumor region T3, left-lateral pole. The receptors shown here come from a man between 35 and 55 years old with primary liver carcinoma and hepatitis B virus infection.

In this sample, this clonotype turned up once. One end of the junction varies from germline; a read error may be responsible. The chain couples TRBV24-1 to TRBJ2-1; D remains ambiguous. Germline V lookup: CDR1 KGHDR, CDR2 SFDVKD. This CDR3 has 12 amino acids. The DNA of the CDR3 is TGTGCCACCAGTGATTTTGGGAATGAGGAGTTCTTC. Translating it yields CATSDFGNEEFF.

The V and J genes are TRBV11-2 and TRBJ2-1; perhaps TRBD1 as D (6 bases). Per the germline V gene, CDR1 is SGHAT and CDR2 is FQNNGV. This CDR3 comprises 15 residues. Trimming took 8 bases from V and 8 from J, leaving 22 bases between them. In DNA, the CDR3 is TGTGCCAGCGTACTAGGGGACATCCGGGGACATGAGCAGTTCTTC. This translates into CASVLGDIRGHEQFF.

In regard to this clonotype: An end of the junction differs from the germline gene, which may be a read error. This chain uses TRBV10-2 with TRBJ1-1; D may be TRBD1 (5 bases). The CDR3 has 14 amino acids. CDR1 and CDR2 (germline): WSHSY, SAAADI. This CDR3 reads CASRDGGSNTETFF. CDR3 in DNA: TGCGCCTCAAGGGACGGGGGGTCCAACACTGAAACTTTCTTT.

V usage is TRBV11-1 and J usage is TRBJ2-3; no clear D gene. The CDR3 runs to 15 residues. Between the trimmed V and J ends, which lost 5 bases and 3 bases, there was a span of 15 bases. CDR1 is SGHAT and CDR2 is FQDESV in the germline V gene (reference sequence). The DNA of the CDR3 is TGTGCCAGCAGCGAAGGCGAGGTTTTAACAGATACGCAGTATTTT. Its translation is CASSEGEVLTDTQYF.

On this clonotype itself: Since the CDR3 does not end with the conserved phenylalanine or tryptophan, this likely comes from a read error. Here the CDR3 reads CASSHRRANEKLFI. CDR3 DNA sequence: TGTGCCAGCAGCCATCGAAGGGCTAATGAAAAACTGTTTATT. The chain uses TRBV6-5 and TRBJ1-4; no firm D call. CDR3 length equals 14 residues. V lost 6 bases, J lost 3 bases, and 11 bases lay in between. The germline CDR1 and CDR2 sequences are MNHEY and SVGAGI.

For this clonotype: The junction departs from germline at one end; a sequencing error may be responsible. The chain has TRBV6-1 and TRBJ1-5, with D tentatively TRBD1 (5 bases). The CDR3 runs to 17 residues. CDR1 is MNHNS and CDR2 is SASEGT in the germline V gene. The CDR3 sequence: CASSVGEGRGGNQLQHF. The CDR3 bases are TGTGCCAGCAGTGTAGGGGAGGGGCGCGGAGGCAATCAGCTCCAGCATTTT.

Of note for this clonotype: The CDR3 end shows no conserved phenylalanine or tryptophan, and so a read error is likely. This sequence joins TRBV12-3 or TRBV12-4 and TRBJ1-6; no firm D call. The CDR3 contains 12 residues. CDR3 residues: CASRLKNSPLHS. For the CDR3, the DNA is TGTGCCAGCAGATTAAAGAATTCGCCCCTCCACTCT.

For this clonotype: One junction end disagrees with the germline gene, perhaps due to a read error. This sequence joins TRBV11-2 and TRBJ2-6; weak D call: TRBD1 (5 bases). CDR1 SGHAT and CDR2 FQNNGV come from the germline V gene. CDR3 size: 16 residues. In nucleotides, the CDR3 is TGTGCCACCAGCTTAGAACTCAGGGCTGGGGCCAACGTCCTGACTTTC. Protein sequence: CATSLELRAGANVLTF.

This clonotype was detected once. The V gene is TRBV6-6, the J gene TRBJ1-5; no definite D call. Trimming left V 9 bases short and J 6 bases short, with 21 bases between. Germline assignment: CDR1 MNHNY and CDR2 SVGAGI (reference sequence). This CDR3 has 15 amino acids. CDR3 in DNA: TGTGCCAGTTATCCCCCGGCAGGTGAGGCTCAGCCCCAGCATTTT. Translating gives CASYPPAGEAQPQHF.

With respect to this clonotype: The junction differs from germline at one of its ends, possibly a read error. The chain is built from TRBV2 and TRBJ1-2; perhaps TRBD1 as D (5 bases). The CDR3 loop spans 11 amino acids. Germline CDR1 and CDR2: SNHLY and FYNNEI. CDR3 sequence: CVSRDVYGYTF. In DNA, the CDR3 is TGTGTCAGCAGGGATGTTTATGGCTACACCTTC.

In the case of this clonotype: Its ends do not fully match the called genes, so a read error is possible. The chain employs TRBV4-1 and TRBJ1-2; no clear D. Germline lookup yields CDR1 MGHRA and CDR2 YSYEKL. CDR3 length equals 14 residues. CDR3 loop: CVSILGGRSYGYTF. The DNA of the CDR3 is TGCGTCAGCATCCTAGGAGGTCGGAGCTATGGCTACACCTTC.

The rearrangement joins TRBV6-6 to TRBJ2-7; D gene uncertain. Between the trimmed V and J ends, which lost 0 bases and 5 bases, there was a span of 20 bases. In germline, CDR1 is MNHNY, CDR2 SVGAGI (reference sequence). This CDR3 spans 17 amino acids. This CDR3 is CASSYSNRLSHTHEQYF. In DNA, the CDR3 is TGTGCCAGCAGTTACTCGAATAGACTTTCCCATACCCACGAGCAGTACTTC.

Concerning this clonotype itself: Its ends do not fully match the called genes, so a read error is possible. V and J are TRBV6-2 or TRBV6-3 and TRBJ2-2; D ambiguous. CDR3 length: 11 residues. CDR1 is MNHEY, CDR2 SVGEGT, per germline. The CDR3 reads CGSQYTGELFF. Written as DNA, the CDR3 is TGTGGCAGCCAATACACCGGAGAGCTGTTTTTT.

As for this clonotype: Compared with germline, one end of the junction differs, possibly owing to a read error. V usage is TRBV11-1 and J usage is TRBJ1-6; D gene unclear. This CDR3 region has 13 residues. Germline V lookup: CDR1 SGHAT, CDR2 FQDESV (reference sequence). CDR3 sequence (DNA): TGTGTCAGCTGCTTAGAAGGGAACTCACCCCTCCACTTT. Protein sequence: CVSCLEGNSPLHF.

This clonotype was seen many times. The genes are TRBV5-1 and TRBJ2-2, with D perhaps TRBD1 (6 bases). Germline V gene data show CDR1 as SGHRS and CDR2 as YFSETQ. The CDR3 has 13 residues. V dropped 3 bases and J dropped 5 bases, with 8 bases sitting between them. The CDR3 sequence: CASSYRVTGELFF. CDR3 coding DNA: TGCGCCAGCAGCTACAGGGTGACCGGGGAGCTGTTTTTT.